This paragraph covers one T cell receptor beta chain sequence. Its antigen is unidentified. Per germline, CDR1 MDHEN and CDR2 SYDVKM. CDR3 size: 12 residues. Trimming shortened V by 4 bases and J by 7 bases, and 10 bases separated the two germline ends. Using immunoSEQ multiplex PCR, the repertoire was profiled, and TCRdb retains in-frame clones only, with some absent. The sample holds fewer than 20,000 clones; 80% to 90% are singletons and the top ten take 8% to 10%. This entry is derived from a study of lymphopenia after photon versus proton radiotherapy. Overall study results and limits: Only patients who died were analyzed for survival; proton advantage is unproven. Post-nadir diversity loss with photons came from oligoclonal expansion, particularly CD8+ Temra cells. In patients who died, overall survival fell as post-nadir TCR diversity dropped more.

The source was peripheral blood, collected from a patient treated with proton-based radiotherapy. The receptor was isolated from a man between 65 and 85 years old with pancreatic cancer. This chain links TRBV28 with TRBJ1-1; D remains unclear. CDR3 nucleotides: TGTGCCAGCAGTTCGACATTCCGTGAAGCTTTCTTT. Its protein is CASSSTFREAFF.